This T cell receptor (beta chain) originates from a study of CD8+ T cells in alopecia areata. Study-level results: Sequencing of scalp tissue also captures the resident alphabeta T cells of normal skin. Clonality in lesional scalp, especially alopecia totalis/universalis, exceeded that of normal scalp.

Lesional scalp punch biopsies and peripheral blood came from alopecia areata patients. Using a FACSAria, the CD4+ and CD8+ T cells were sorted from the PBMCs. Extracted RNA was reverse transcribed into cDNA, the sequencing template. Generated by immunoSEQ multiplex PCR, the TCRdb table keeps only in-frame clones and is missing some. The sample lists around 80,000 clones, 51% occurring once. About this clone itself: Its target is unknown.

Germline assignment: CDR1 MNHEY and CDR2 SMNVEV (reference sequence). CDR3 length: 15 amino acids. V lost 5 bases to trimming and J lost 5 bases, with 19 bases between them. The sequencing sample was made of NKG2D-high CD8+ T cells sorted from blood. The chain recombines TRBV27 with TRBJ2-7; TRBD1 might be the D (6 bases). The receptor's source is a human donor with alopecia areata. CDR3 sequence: CASSPWTEEPHEQYF. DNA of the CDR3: TGTGCCAGCAGTCCCTGGACAGAGGAACCCCACGAGCAGTACTTC.